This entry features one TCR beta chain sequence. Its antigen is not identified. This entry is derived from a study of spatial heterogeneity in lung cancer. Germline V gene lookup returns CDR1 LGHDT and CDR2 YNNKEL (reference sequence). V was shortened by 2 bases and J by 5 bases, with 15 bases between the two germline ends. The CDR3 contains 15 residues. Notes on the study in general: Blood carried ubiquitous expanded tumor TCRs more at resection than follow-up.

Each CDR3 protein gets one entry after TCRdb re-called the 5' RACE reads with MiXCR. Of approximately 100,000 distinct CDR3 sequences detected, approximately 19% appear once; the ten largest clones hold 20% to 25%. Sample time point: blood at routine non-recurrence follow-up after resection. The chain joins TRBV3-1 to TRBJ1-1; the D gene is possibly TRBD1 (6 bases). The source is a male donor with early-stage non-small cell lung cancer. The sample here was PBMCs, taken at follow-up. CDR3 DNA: TGTGCCAGCAGCCAATCGTCAGGGGTAGGGACTGAAGCTTTCTTT. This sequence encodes CASSQSSGVGTEAFF.